This is a list of T cell receptor beta chains from one sample in a study of T cell responses to AZD1222 COVID-19 vaccine. Some clones are missing from TCRdb's copy, which holds only in-frame ones; the method was immunoSEQ multiplex PCR. Seen here are about 140,000 clones, 80% to 95% observed once, and the top ten hold roughly 2.2%. The sample in question was peripheral blood, obtained on day 0 of AZD1222 vaccination. The receptors come from an adult in good health. CDR3s include the opening cysteine and the closing phenylalanine or tryptophan. A D gene is named only where the DNA matches it firmly. Size is stated for part of the rows, as once, few or many counts, or as a class when the clone is expanded.

d_call,j_call,clone_size,v_call,cdr3_aa,cdr3_nt
.,TRBJ1-2,.,TRBV18,CASSPGGTQLNYGYTF,TGTGCCAGCTCACCGGGAGGGACACAACTTAACTATGGCTACACCTTC
.,TRBJ1-6,.,TRBV2,CASSDDNSPLHF,TGTGCCAGCAGTGACGACAATTCACCCCTCCACTTT
.,TRBJ2-2,.,TRBV11-2,CASSSLKGLGGELFF,TGTGCCAGCAGCTCCCTAAAGGGGTTGGGCGGGGAGCTGTTTTTT
TRBD1,TRBJ2-7,.,TRBV18,CASSPADREYEQYF,TGTGCCAGCTCCCCGGCGGACAGGGAGTACGAGCAGTACTTC
TRBD2,TRBJ2-6,once,TRBV7-2,CASSLRSSGGAGANVLTF,TGTGCCAGCAGCTTACGGTCTAGCGGGGGGGCTGGGGCCAACGTCCTGACTTTC
TRBD2,TRBJ2-1,once,TRBV28,CASSLRLAGSYNEQFF,TGTGCCAGCAGTTTAAGACTAGCGGGATCCTACAATGAGCAGTTCTTC
.,TRBJ2-7,.,TRBV2,CASSETPYEQYF,TGTGCCAGCAGTGAAACCCCCTACGAGCAGTACTTC
.,TRBJ2-3,.,TRBV7-2,CASSLAATKRTDTQYF,TGTGCCAGCAGCTTAGCGGCCACTAAACGCACAGATACGCAGTATTTT
.,TRBJ2-7,.,TRBV7-8,CASTDSPYEQYF,TGTGCCAGCACGGACTCTCCCTACGAGCAGTACTTC
.,TRBJ2-3,.,TRBV24-1,CATRGGGATDTQYF,TGTGCCACCAGAGGAGGAGGGGCCACAGATACGCAGTATTTT
.,TRBJ2-1,.,TRBV9,CASSGHTGNEQFF,TGTGCCAGCAGCGGGCACACGGGGAATGAGCAGTTCTTC
.,TRBJ2-7,.,TRBV7-8,CASSLTGDSAYEQYF,TGTGCCAGCAGCTTAACGGGGGACTCGGCCTACGAGCAGTACTTC
.,TRBJ2-7,.,TRBV2,CASSEDGDYEQYF,TGTGCCAGCAGTGAGGACGGTGACTACGAGCAGTACTTC
TRBD1,TRBJ2-7,.,TRBV19,CASTPRGLPYEQYF,TGTGCCAGTACCCCTAGGGGGCTACCCTACGAGCAGTACTTC
TRBD1,TRBJ2-6,.,TRBV10-3,CAINRDRGESFGANVLTF,TGTGCCATCAACAGGGACAGGGGAGAGTCTTTTGGGGCCAACGTCCTGACTTTC
.,TRBJ1-1,.,TRBV6-5,CASSYGNEGWTEAFF,TGTGCCAGCAGTTACGGAAATGAGGGTTGGACTGAAGCTTTCTTT
.,TRBJ2-3,.,TRBV27,CASSSGANTDTQYF,TGTGCCAGCAGTTCAGGGGCTAACACAGATACGCAGTATTTT
.,TRBJ1-2,.,TRBV7-9,CASSLGQDLNYGYTF,TGTGCCAGCAGCTTAGGGCAGGATCTTAACTATGGCTACACCTTC
.,TRBJ2-5,.,TRBV6-5,CASSWGHSQETQYF,TGTGCCAGCAGTTGGGGGCACTCCCAAGAGACCCAGTACTTC
TRBD1,TRBJ1-2,.,TRBV5-1,CASSFLTGVVANYGYTF,TGCGCCAGCAGCTTTCTCACAGGGGTGGTGGCTAACTATGGCTACACCTTC
.,TRBJ1-2,.,TRBV5-4,CASTSISGLGGYTF,TGTGCCAGCACCTCCATATCGGGGCTCGGTGGCTACACCTTC
.,TRBJ2-7,.,TRBV3-1/TRBV3-2,CASSQDGRLDSYEQYF,TGTGCCAGCAGCCAAGATGGGCGACTGGATTCCTACGAGCAGTACTTC
.,TRBJ2-7,.,TRBV7-2,CASSGGLGGYEQYF,TGTGCCAGCAGCGGGGGTCTCGGGGGCTACGAGCAGTACTTC
TRBD1,TRBJ1-3,once,TRBV5-1,CASSLRTGDGNTIYF,TGCGCCAGCAGCCTACGGACAGGGGACGGAAACACCATATATTTT
.,TRBJ1-2,.,TRBV5-4,CASSLVSDRVYGYTF,TGTGCCAGCAGCTTGGTGTCAGACCGGGTCTATGGCTACACCTTC